This T cell receptor beta chain stems from a study of blood T cell repertoires in COVID-19. Study-level information: Samples came from the United States, Italy and Spain, spanning acute and convalescent COVID-19. The cDNA or gDNA used as material had been derived from T cells, B-cell-depleted T cells, or PBMCs.

Sequenced by immunoSEQ multiplex PCR; TCRdb stores in-frame clones only, minus some. The sample consists of 250,000 to 350,000 clones, around 89% of them appearing once. This clone was recorded only once. Germline CDR1 is GTSNPN and CDR2 is SVGIG (reference sequence). V lost 5 bases to trimming and J lost 4 bases, with 11 bases between them. The CDR3 sequence is 12 residues long. The sequencing sample was made of peripheral blood. The source is a woman aged 50 to 60 with COVID-19, enrolled during active disease. The rearrangement joins TRBV30 to TRBJ1-1, with a tentative D call TRBD1 (5 bases). The CDR3 loop is CAWDRGSTEAFF. DNA of the CDR3: TGTGCCTGGGATAGGGGATCCACTGAAGCTTTCTTT.